The 14 T cell receptor beta chains below were found in one sample sequenced in a study of T cell clones after liver transplantation. Method: immunoSEQ multiplex PCR; TCRdb's copy keeps in-frame clones and lacks some. The table shows 50,000 to 55,000 clones, with 55% to 85% occurring only once. Source: CD4+ T cells from blood, taken approximately 54 months after liver transplant. These receptors originate from a human patient who received a liver transplant. These T cells may partly come from the graft donor.

This chain uses TRBV2 with TRBJ1-1; no firm D call. The CDR3 spans 12 residues. V shed 6 bases and J shed 0 bases, with 5 bases lying between them. Looked up from germline, CDR1 is SNHLY and CDR2 is FYNNEI. This chain's CDR3 is CASSSMNTEAFF. The CDR3 nucleotides read TGTGCCAGCAGCTCTATGAACACTGAAGCTTTCTTT.

In this sample, this clone turned up a few times. The rearrangement links TRBV9 to TRBJ2-6, with D tentatively TRBD2 (5 bases). The germline CDR1 and CDR2 sequences are SGDLS and YYNGEE. Trimming cost V 0 bases and J 11 bases, with 18 bases left between them. The CDR3 has 16 residues. The CDR3 DNA reads TGTGCCAGCAGCGTAGCTAGCAGCCTCTGGCTGGACGTCCTGACTTTC. This codes for CASSVASSLWLDVLTF. The variable domain in full, completed from reference TRBV9 and TRBJ2-6, reads DSGVTQTPKHLITATGQRVTLRCSPRSGDLSVYWYQQSLDQGLQFLIQYYNGEERAKGNILERFSAQQFPDLHSELNLSSLELGDSALYFCASSVASSLWLDVLTFGAGSRLTVL.

This chain joins TRBV11-3 and TRBJ2-3; D may be TRBD1 (6 bases). Germline V gene sequence: CDR1 SGHNT, CDR2 YENEEA. This CDR3 spans 11 amino acids. The V end lost 5 bases, the J end lost 6 bases, and 6 bases lay between the germline ends. The CDR3 DNA sequence: TGTGCCAGCAGCCAGGGGGATACGCAGTATTTT. Its protein product is CASSQGDTQYF.

CDR3 sequence: CAIKPGRNQPQHF. CDR3 bases: TGTGCCATCAAGCCAGGGAGGAATCAGCCCCAGCATTTT. The chain carries TRBV10-3 and TRBJ1-5, with D maybe TRBD1 (5 bases). V lost 7 bases, J lost 4 bases, and 11 bases lay in between. The CDR3 has 13 residues. Germline-derived CDR1 and CDR2 are ENHRY and SYGVKD.

This clone appeared a single time. DNA of the CDR3: TGTGCCAGCAGCCAAGTGCAGGGGACGACCGGGGAGCTGTTTTTT. Its translation is CASSQVQGTTGELFF. The gene calls are TRBV4-2 and TRBJ2-2, with a possible D match to TRBD1 (6 bases). The CDR3 sequence is 15 residues long. Trimming stripped 1 base from V and 5 bases from J, with 11 bases between. Looked up from germline, CDR1 is LGHNA and CDR2 is YNFKEQ.

The J gene is TRBJ2-1, the V gene TRBV5-6; TRBD1 matches 7 bases. The junction had 13 bases not matched to a gene; V was cut back by 4 bases and J by 12 bases. The CDR3 loop spans 14 amino acids. The germline CDR1 and CDR2 sequences are SGHDT and YYEEEE. The CDR3: CASSTGTAFDRQFF. The CDR3 DNA follows: TGTGCCAGCAGCACCGGGACAGCCTTTGATAGGCAGTTCTTC.

About this clone itself: One end of the junction is discordant with germline, which a read error may explain. The chain employs TRBV6-5 and TRBJ1-2; TRBD1 is a possible D gene (5 bases). Per the germline V gene, CDR1 is MNHEY and CDR2 is SVGAGI. The CDR3 covers 14 residues. Here the CDR3 reads CASTYTQGSYGYTF. The CDR3 DNA follows: TGTGCCAGCACTTACACCCAGGGCAGCTATGGCTACACCTTC.

The chain uses TRBV7-2 and TRBJ2-3, with 10 bases fitting TRBD2. V trimming: 4 bases; J trimming: 11 bases; junction bases outside the gene matches: 9. This CDR3 spans 14 amino acids. Germline V gene sequence: CDR1 SGHTA, CDR2 FQGNSA. CDR3 nucleotide sequence: TGTGCCAGCAGCTCGGGCCTAGCGGGGGCCAAGCAGTATTTT. It encodes CASSSGLAGAKQYF.

This clone was observed a handful of times. The rearrangement uses TRBV9 and TRBJ2-3, with a weak D call TRBD1 (5 bases). The CDR3 has 15 residues. Germline V gives CDR1 SGDLS, CDR2 YYNGEE. V was shortened by 0 bases and J by 4 bases, with 12 bases between the two germline ends. CDR3 in DNA: TGTGCCAGCAGCGTAGATAGTGGGGCCGCAGATACGCAGTATTTT. Its translation is CASSVDSGAADTQYF.

The V and J genes are TRBV11-2 and TRBJ1-1; D perhaps matches TRBD1 (6 bases). This CDR3 has 14 residues. Looked up from germline, CDR1 is SGHAT and CDR2 is FQNNGV. V was clipped by 3 bases and J by 1 base, with 9 bases between them. Here the CDR3 reads CASSFGGGNTEAFF. The CDR3 DNA reads as TGTGCCAGCAGCTTCGGAGGGGGGAACACTGAAGCTTTCTTT.

This clone came up a few times. The gene calls are TRBV7-3 and TRBJ2-2; weak D call: TRBD1 (7 bases). This CDR3 region has 14 residues. V lost 6 bases and J lost 5, with 13 bases in between. In germline, CDR1 is SGHTA, CDR2 FQGTGA. The CDR3 nucleotides read TGTGCCAGCAGGCGGGACAGAACTACCGGGGAGCTGTTTTTT. Residues: CASRRDRTTGELFF.

The chain links TRBV5-8 to TRBJ2-5; TRBD2 aligns across 9 bases. The CDR3 covers 14 residues. The germline gives CDR1 SGHTS, CDR2 YDEGEE. Unmatched junction bases numbered 3, after V lost 1 base and J lost 5 bases. CDR3 sequence reads: CASSLTTSGETQYF. DNA of the CDR3: TGTGCCAGCAGCTTGACTACTAGCGGGGAGACCCAGTACTTC.

This clone has only one observation. CDR3 protein: CASRTRPGQENYGYTF. CDR3 sequence (DNA): TGTGCCAGTAGGACTCGACCGGGACAGGAAAACTATGGCTACACCTTC. The genes are TRBV19 and TRBJ1-2, with TRBD1 matching over 8 bases. This CDR3 has 16 residues. Per germline, CDR1 LNHDA and CDR2 SQIVND (reference sequence). Trimming removed 6 bases from V and 2 bases from J; junction bases left unmatched: 11.

This clone has ten or more counts. This specimen includes other DNA sequences encoding the same CDR3. The chain joins TRBV30 to TRBJ1-2; D ambiguous. Germline assignment: CDR1 GTSNPN and CDR2 SVGIG (reference sequence). V shed 2 bases and J shed 6 bases, with 10 bases lying between them. The CDR3 extends over 12 amino acids. DNA of the CDR3: TGTGCCTGGAGTATCCGGTCGGATGGCTACACCTTC. Translation: CAWSIRSDGYTF.